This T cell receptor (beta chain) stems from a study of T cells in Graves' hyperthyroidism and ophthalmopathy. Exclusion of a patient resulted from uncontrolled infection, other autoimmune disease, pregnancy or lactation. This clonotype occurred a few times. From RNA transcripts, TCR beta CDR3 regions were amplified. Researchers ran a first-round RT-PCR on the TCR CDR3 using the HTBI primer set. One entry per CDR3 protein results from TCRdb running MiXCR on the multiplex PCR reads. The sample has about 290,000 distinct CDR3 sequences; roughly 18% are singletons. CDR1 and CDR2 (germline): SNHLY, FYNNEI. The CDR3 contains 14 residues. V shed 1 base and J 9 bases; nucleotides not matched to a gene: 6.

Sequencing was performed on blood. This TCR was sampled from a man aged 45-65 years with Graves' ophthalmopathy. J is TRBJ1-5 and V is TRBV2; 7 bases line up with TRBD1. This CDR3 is CASSEEGRTGPQHF. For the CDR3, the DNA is TGTGCCAGCAGTGAAGAGGGCAGGACAGGGCCCCAGCATTTT.